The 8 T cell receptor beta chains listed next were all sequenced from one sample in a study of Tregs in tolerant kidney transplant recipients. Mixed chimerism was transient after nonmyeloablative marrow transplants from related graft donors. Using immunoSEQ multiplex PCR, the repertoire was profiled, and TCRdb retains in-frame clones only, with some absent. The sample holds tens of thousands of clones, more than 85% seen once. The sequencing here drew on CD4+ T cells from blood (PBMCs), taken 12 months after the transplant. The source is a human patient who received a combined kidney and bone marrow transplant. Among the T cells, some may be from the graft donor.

In DNA form, the CDR3 reads TGTGCCAGCAGCTTAGGACGGGGGGGGTTCACCGGGGAGCTGTTTTTT. This encodes CASSLGRGGFTGELFF. The chain links TRBV7-7 to TRBJ2-2; TRBD2 matches 8 bases. V lost 1 base to trimming and J lost 4 bases; unmatched junction nucleotides: 5. CDR1 and CDR2 from the germline V gene are SSHAT and FNYEAQ (reference sequence). This CDR3 spans 16 amino acids.

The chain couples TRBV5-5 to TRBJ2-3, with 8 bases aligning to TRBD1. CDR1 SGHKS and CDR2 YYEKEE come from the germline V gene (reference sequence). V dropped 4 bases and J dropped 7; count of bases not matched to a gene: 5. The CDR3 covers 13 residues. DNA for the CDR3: TGTGCCAGCAGCCCAGGACAGGGAAATACGCAGTATTTT. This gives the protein CASSPGQGNTQYF.

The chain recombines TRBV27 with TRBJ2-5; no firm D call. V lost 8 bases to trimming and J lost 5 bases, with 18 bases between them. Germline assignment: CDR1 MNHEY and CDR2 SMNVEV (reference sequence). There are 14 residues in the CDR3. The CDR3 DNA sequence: TGTGCCAGCGCGAATTGGCCGGTCGGGGAGACCCAGTACTTC. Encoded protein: CASANWPVGETQYF.

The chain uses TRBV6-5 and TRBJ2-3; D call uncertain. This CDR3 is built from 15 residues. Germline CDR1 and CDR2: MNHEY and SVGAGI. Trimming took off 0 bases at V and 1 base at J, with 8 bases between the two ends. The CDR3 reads CASSYSNSRTDTQYF. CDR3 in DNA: TGTGCCAGCAGTTACTCGAACTCACGCACAGATACGCAGTATTTT.

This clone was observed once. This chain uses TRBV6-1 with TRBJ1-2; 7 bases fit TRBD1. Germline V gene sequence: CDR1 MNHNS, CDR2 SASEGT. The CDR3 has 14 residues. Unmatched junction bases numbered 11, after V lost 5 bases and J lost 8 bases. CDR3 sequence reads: CASSIGQAARGYTF. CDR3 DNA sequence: TGTGCCAGCAGTATAGGACAGGCGGCGCGGGGCTACACCTTC.

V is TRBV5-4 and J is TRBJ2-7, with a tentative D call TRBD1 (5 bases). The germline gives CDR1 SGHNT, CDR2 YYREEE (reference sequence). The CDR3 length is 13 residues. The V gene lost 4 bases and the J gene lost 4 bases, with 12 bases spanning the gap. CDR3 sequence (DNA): TGTGCCAGCAGCCAACAGGTCGGGTACGAGCAGTACTTC. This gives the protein CASSQQVGYEQYF.

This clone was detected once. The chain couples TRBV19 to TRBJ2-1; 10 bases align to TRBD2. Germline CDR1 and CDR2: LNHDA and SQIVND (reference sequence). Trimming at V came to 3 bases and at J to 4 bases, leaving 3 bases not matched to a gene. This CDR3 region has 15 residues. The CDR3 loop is CASSIEAGGYNEQFF. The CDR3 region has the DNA TGTGCCAGTAGTATCGAAGCGGGAGGGTACAATGAGCAGTTCTTC.

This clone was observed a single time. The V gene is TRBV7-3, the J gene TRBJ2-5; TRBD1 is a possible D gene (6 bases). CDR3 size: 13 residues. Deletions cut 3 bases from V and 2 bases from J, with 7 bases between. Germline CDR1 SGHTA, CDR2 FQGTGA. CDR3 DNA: TGTGCCAGCAGCTTGGGACAACAAGAGACCCAGTACTTC. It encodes CASSLGQQETQYF.